This TCR beta chain stems from a study of T cell changes during pregnancy in multiple sclerosis. The CDR3 runs to 15 residues. Germline trimming cut 5 bases from V and 3 bases from J; bases unmatched to any gene: 9. CDR1 and CDR2 from the germline V gene are SGHTS and YDEGEE. The protocol was immunoSEQ multiplex PCR, while the TCRdb copy is restricted to in-frame clones and leaves out a portion. The repertoire holds 40,000 to 60,000 clones, with 80% to 95% as singletons. This receptor was obtained from a female donor with multiple sclerosis, enrolled in a pregnancy study. V is TRBV5-8 and J is TRBJ1-2, with 8 positions matching TRBD1. The sequencing used CD4+ T cells from peripheral blood mononuclear cells, collected in the third trimester of pregnancy. The CDR3 region is CASRFRTGLDYGYTF. The CDR3 DNA sequence: TGTGCCAGCAGATTTAGGACAGGGTTGGACTATGGCTACACCTTC. The complete variable domain, with remaining parts taken from reference TRBV5-8 and TRBJ1-2, reads EAGVTQSPTHLIKTRGQQATLRCSPISGHTSVYWYQQALGLGLQFLLWYDEGEERNRGNFPPRFSGRQFPNYSSELNVNALELEDSALYLCASRFRTGLDYGYTFGSGTRLTVV.